This T cell receptor beta chain was recovered during a study of T-cell memory formation after mild COVID-19. Study-wide findings and caveats: Second-wave clones peaking on day 37 lacked confirmed SARS-CoV-2 specificity.

The CDR3 has 17 residues. The J segment lost 9 bases and the V segment lost 3 bases, leaving 17 bases of the junction unmatched. Germline assignment: CDR1 MGHRA and CDR2 YSYEKL. This clonotype was detected a few times. The antigen remains unidentified. In TCRdb, the 5' RACE reads were re-called with MiXCR into one record per CDR3 protein. The table lists 400,000 to 500,000 distinct CDR3 sequences, under 20% of them singletons. This chain connects TRBV4-1 to TRBJ2-1; 7 bases map to TRBD2. The TCR originated in a man younger than 30 who had mild COVID-19 (a few samples of this study predate the infection). Cell type and time point are not known. Sequenced: PBMCs or a T cell subset sorted from them (not recorded which). The CDR3 DNA follows: TGCGCCAGCAGCCATACTCGACTAGCTCAAGGAGGCGGTGAGCAGTTCTTC. Its translation is CASSHTRLAQGGGEQFF.